The TCR beta chain under discussion was sequenced for a study of regulatory T cells in long-lasting Graves disease. Whole-study findings and limits: Investigators studied peripheral blood only, not thyroid tissue.

This clonotype was detected once. Its antigen is not known. The junction departs from germline at one end; a sequencing error may be responsible. Time point indicated: newly diagnosed GD, antithyroid drugs for less than 3 months. From RNA extracted from PBMCs, the TCR library was made. Researchers made TCR beta libraries by using iRepertoire HTBI primers and running Arm-PCR on CDR3 regions. TCRdb re-called the multiplex PCR reads with MiXCR, one entry per CDR3 protein. The table records 400,000 to 500,000 distinct CDR3 sequences, more than 12% of them present only once. The same sample was also studied in work on T cells in Graves' hyperthyroidism and ophthalmopathy.

The TCR comes from a woman aged 30 to 39 with Graves disease. The sample consisted of peripheral blood mononuclear cells (PBMCs), taken at new diagnosis, from a patient treated with antithyroid drugs.

In nucleotides, the CDR3 is TGTGTCAGCAGTTGGACGCAAGAAGCTTTCTTT. Protein sequence: CVSSWTQEAFF. This chain joins TRBV12-3 or TRBV12-4 and TRBJ1-1, with D uncertain. The CDR3 sequence is 11 residues long.